This is a list of T cell receptor beta chains from one sample in a study of tumor-infiltrating lymphocytes in primary liver carcinoma. Each CDR3 protein gets one entry after TCRdb re-called the multiplex PCR reads with MiXCR. The sample carries hundreds of thousands of distinct CDR3 sequences, roughly 60% recorded once. Sequencing was performed on peripheral blood. All receptors derive from a woman under 40 with primary liver carcinoma and hepatitis B virus infection. Both conserved end residues are part of each CDR3. Clone size is shown for a subset of rows, as once, few, many or a class of expanded clone.

J,V,size,CDR3
TRBJ2-1,TRBV7-3,NA,CASSRGQGQYNEQFF
TRBJ2-6,TRBV11-3,once,CASSSPAGADVLTF
TRBJ2-5,TRBV11-2,NA,CARSFGVQEAQYF
TRBJ2-7,TRBV12-1,NA,CASSFRTSGSYSPYGQYF
TRBJ2-7,TRBV6-1,NA,CASSEAYTSDTTYEQYF
TRBJ1-6,TRBV6-5,NA,CASSSGHQTPLHF
TRBJ2-5,TRBV6-6,NA,CASRRGLGGETQYF
TRBJ1-2,TRBV4-3,NA,CDSSAELEIYGYTF
TRBJ1-1,TRBV6-2/TRBV6-3,few,CASSYTLVGAFF
TRBJ2-2,TRBV6-5,few,CASSPQETGELFF
TRBJ1-2,TRBV6-5,few,CASSSGTARYTF
TRBJ1-2,TRBV11-2,NA,CTSSLSTDYGYTF
TRBJ1-5,TRBV28,NA,CASSSKNRVYSNQPQHF
TRBJ1-2,TRBV5-6,few,CASSLSFGYTF
TRBJ1-1,TRBV6-5,few,CASSYLGVGMNTEAFF
TRBJ2-5,TRBV29-1,NA,CSVDGGQGPETQYF
TRBJ2-5,TRBV7-9,NA,CASSASGTQETQYF
TRBJ2-7,TRBV11-2,NA,CASGLTDGAYEQYF
TRBJ2-7,TRBV11-1,many,CASSFGREQYF
TRBJ2-5,TRBV11-2,NA,CVSSPPGRGVGKETQYF
TRBJ2-1,TRBV5-4,NA,CASSLGPQVAYNEQFF
TRBJ2-5,TRBV5-6,NA,CASSQGGGTQYF
TRBJ2-5,TRBV6-5,NA,CASALRTVQETQYF
TRBJ2-1,TRBV12-3/TRBV12-4,many,CASSFRSVGFYNEQFF
NA,TRBV29-1,NA,CSVRMTSTDTQHF
TRBJ2-1,TRBV28,NA,CANSVDRYNEQFF
TRBJ2-3,TRBV6-2/TRBV6-3,NA,CATKLAGTDTQYF
TRBJ2-5,TRBV11-2,NA,CASSSAQGGETQYF
TRBJ2-7,TRBV4-2,NA,CASSQGWGQMLDYEQYF
TRBJ2-7,TRBV6-5,NA,CVTKNTNSYEQYF
TRBJ2-5,TRBV6-5,few,CASKGGRETQYF
TRBJ1-1,TRBV5-6,few,CASSHGPIEAFF
TRBJ2-7,TRBV7-9,NA,CASSRSGRYEQYF
TRBJ1-5,TRBV5-5,NA,CASSRKTGNDQPRHF
TRBJ1-4,TRBV5-6,NA,CASSFLGNGGSEKLFF
TRBJ2-4,TRBV10-3,NA,CAISEGSTQYF
TRBJ2-1,TRBV6-2/TRBV6-3,NA,CASTSTTYNEQFF
TRBJ2-4,TRBV4-3,few,CASSQDRVGGLVNIQYF
TRBJ1-2,TRBV6-6,NA,CASSRDRYGYTF
TRBJ2-2,TRBV6-2/TRBV6-3,NA,CASSRTWPGTGELFF
TRBJ2-1,TRBV11-2,once,CASTIAGRYNEQFF
TRBJ2-3,TRBV5-5,NA,CASRLQGAADTQYF
TRBJ2-1,TRBV6-5,NA,CASMGTLNNEQFF
TRBJ2-1,TRBV28,NA,CASSSFGRGPLRERHSEQFF
TRBJ2-7,TRBV11-2,NA,CACSLVSYEQYF
TRBJ2-3,TRBV11-2,NA,CVNSLRAGGFTDTQYF
TRBJ2-1,TRBV29-1,NA,CSVAGPYNEQPF
TRBJ1-2,TRBV29-1,NA,CSGKLQGARGYTF
TRBJ2-3,TRBV7-9,few,CASRFGNTGADTQYF
TRBJ2-7,TRBV5-1,NA,CASSPTSGITYEQYF